This TCR beta chain was retrieved from a study of blood T cell repertoires in COVID-19. Study-wide context: There were acute and convalescent COVID-19 samples, and they came from the United States, Italy and Spain.

During active infection, Seattle patients enrolled and were then monitored through disease. V lost 2 bases and J 6 bases, leaving 9 bases between the germline ends. The CDR3 runs to 13 residues. Per the original data handling: Reference gene primer amplification in the assay estimated nucleated cell counts. Profiled with immunoSEQ multiplex PCR; TCRdb holds only in-frame clones, not every one. The DNA was the basis for D and trimming; V, J and clone size are from that table. The sample records about 38,000 clones, about three quarters being singletons. The source of this sequence is a man between 65 and 80 years old with COVID-19, enrolled during active disease. Sequencing was carried out using peripheral blood. The V and J genes are TRBV23-1 and TRBJ2-3; D is ambiguous. TRBV23-1 is marked as an open reading frame, function uncertain. DNA of the CDR3: TGCGCCAGCAGTCAAAGGTCCGGGGATACGCAGTATTTT. Protein: CASSQRSGDTQYF.